Sequencing of this TCR beta chain was carried out in a study of shared clonotypes between healthy human individuals. Overall study context: With ages of 18 to 49, the donors were two women and a few men. Overall study results and limits: Sharing across a handful of donors was seen in 4.5% to 5.5% of naive CD4 clonotypes. Naive subsets, compared against memory subsets, generally had larger estimated richness values. Generation probabilities of non-shared clonotypes were lower (relative to those shared by all four donors).

The CDR3 loop spans 16 amino acids. Germline loops: CDR1 SGHDN, CDR2 FVKESK. The V and J ends lost 0 bases and 0 bases respectively, with 11 bases between them. CD45RO-negative cells were positively selected for CCR7, leaving out terminally differentiated effector memory CD45RA+ cells. Some clones are missing from TCRdb's copy, which holds only in-frame ones; the method was immunoSEQ multiplex PCR. The data contain over 2 million clones, 85% to 95% of them singletons. This clone was seen more than once but under ten times. Its specificity is not known. The TCR comes from a young man in good health. The sequenced sample was naive CD8+ T cells sorted from blood. The V call is TRBV14, the J call TRBJ1-1; D unclear. CDR3: CASSQDLGLMNTEAFF. The CDR3 DNA is TGTGCCAGCAGCCAAGATCTAGGGCTCATGAACACTGAAGCTTTCTTT.